This T cell receptor (beta chain) was captured in a study of cytomegalovirus exposure and HLA in healthy donors. Across the study: As an earlier analysis found, around 170 million T cells yielded over 95 million unique TCR beta sequences. General study findings and limits: Later analysis demonstrated an association between a missense DCLRE1C variant and TCR beta V- and J-gene trimming. The analysis excluded some indistinguishable V segments, including TRBV6-2 and TRBV6-3.

For this clone: The target antigen is unknown.

Primers for the PCR totalled 60 Vbeta and 13 Jbeta. Using immunoSEQ multiplex PCR, the repertoire was profiled, and TCRdb retains in-frame clones only, with some absent. The sample shows fewer than 250,000 clones, over 60% of them seen only once. This CDR3 spans 14 amino acids. Germline CDR1 is SNHLY and CDR2 is FYNNEI. Losses at the gene ends were 7 bases for V and 5 bases for J; bases not matched to a gene: 10. Though probably carrying unrecorded immune exposures, donors were nominally healthy at sampling. The chain combines TRBV2 with TRBJ2-7; 8 bases match TRBD1. The specimen sequenced was PBMCs. This TCR was sampled from a middle-aged man in good health and CMV-seronegative. The CDR3 region has the DNA TGTGCCAGCACCTTTCAGGCAGGGGGCGACGAGCAGTACTTC. This sequence encodes CASTFQAGGDEQYF.